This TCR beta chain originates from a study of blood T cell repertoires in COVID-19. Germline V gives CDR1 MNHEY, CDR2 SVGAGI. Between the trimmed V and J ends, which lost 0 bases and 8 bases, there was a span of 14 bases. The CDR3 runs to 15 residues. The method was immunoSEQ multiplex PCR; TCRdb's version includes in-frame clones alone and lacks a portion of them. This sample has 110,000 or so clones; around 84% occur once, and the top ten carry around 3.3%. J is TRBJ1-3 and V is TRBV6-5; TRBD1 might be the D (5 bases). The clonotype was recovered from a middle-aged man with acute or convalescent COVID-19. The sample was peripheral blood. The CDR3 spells CASSYSEGHWDTIYF. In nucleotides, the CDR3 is TGTGCCAGCAGTTACTCGGAGGGGCATTGGGACACCATATATTTT.